One and the same sample provided the 17 T cell receptor beta chains below, sequenced in a study of CD8 T cells in ankylosing spondylitis. MiXCR, applied by TCRdb to the 5' RACE reads, yields one record per CDR3 protein. Of around 250,000 distinct CDR3 sequences listed, 30% to 40% are singletons. The specimen was blood, either unsorted or a sorted T cell fraction (not recorded which). The origin of the receptors is a male donor with ankylosing spondylitis or in good health (not recorded which).

Of note for this clonotype: One end of the junction fails to match germline, which may point to a read error. V is TRBV20-1 and J is TRBJ2-7, with 10 nucleotides matching TRBD2. The CDR3 runs 16 residues. Germline CDR1 reads DFQATT; CDR2 reads SNEGSKA (reference sequence). CDR3: CCARGTTSGDTYEQYF. CDR3 bases: TGCTGTGCTAGGGGGACCACTAGCGGGGACACCTACGAGCAGTACTTC.

This rearrangement joins TRBV7-2 to TRBJ2-1; TRBD1 aligns across 7 bases. The germline V gene encodes CDR1 SGHTA and CDR2 FQGNSA. The V segment lost 4 bases and the J segment 9 bases; nucleotides outside the gene matches: 3. This CDR3 contains 12 residues. The CDR3 DNA reads as TGTGCCAGCAGCTCCCGGACAGGTGAGCAGTTCTTC. As protein: CASSSRTGEQFF.

The rearrangement joins TRBV7-2 to TRBJ2-7, with 13 nucleotides matching TRBD2. From germline, CDR1 is SGHTA and CDR2 FQGNSA. The length of the CDR3 is 16 residues. Germline trimming cut 5 bases from V and 0 bases from J; bases unmatched to any gene: 4. This CDR3 is CASSEGLAGVSYEQYF. In DNA form, the CDR3 reads TGTGCCAGCAGCGAAGGACTAGCGGGGGTCTCCTACGAGCAGTACTTC.

The CDR3: CASSLTTGHYEQYF. The CDR3, as DNA: TGTGCCAGCAGCTTGACGACGGGACACTACGAGCAGTACTTC. The rearrangement joins TRBV7-9 to TRBJ2-7, with a tentative D call TRBD1 (6 bases). The CDR3 has 14 residues. Germline CDR1 reads SEHNR; CDR2 reads FQNEAQ (reference sequence). The V end lost 3 bases, the J end lost 3 bases, and 12 bases lay between the germline ends.

This clonotype was counted only a few times. The CDR3 protein is CATSIRAGGEQFF. Written as DNA, the CDR3 is TGTGCCACCAGCATCCGAGCGGGTGGTGAGCAGTTCTTC. The rearrangement joins TRBV15 to TRBJ2-1; possible D gene TRBD2, 6 bases. Germline lookup yields CDR1 LNHNV and CDR2 YYDKDF (reference sequence). The CDR3 has 13 residues. V gave up 4 bases and J gave up 9 bases, with 13 bases separating them.

This clonotype was counted between two and nine times. The chain recombines TRBV28 with TRBJ1-1; TRBD1 is a possible D gene (6 bases). This CDR3 region has 13 residues. In germline, CDR1 is MDHEN, CDR2 SYDVKM. V was trimmed by 8 bases and J by 11 bases, leaving 21 bases between them. In DNA, the CDR3 is TGTGCCAGCTCTTACAGGGTACGTGATGGCGCTTTCTTT. Protein product: CASSYRVRDGAFF.

The chain has TRBV7-8 and TRBJ2-7, with a possible D match to TRBD1 (5 bases). The CDR3 has 14 residues. V shed 2 bases and J shed 0 bases, with 8 bases lying between them. The germline V gene encodes CDR1 SGHVS and CDR2 FQNEAQ. The CDR3 sequence: CASSLRTNSYEQYF. The CDR3 DNA is TGTGCCAGCAGCTTACGGACAAACTCCTACGAGCAGTACTTC. Using reference TRBV7-8 and TRBJ2-7 for the parts outside the CDR3, the full variable domain is GAGVSQSPRYKVAKRGQDVALRCDPISGHVSLFWYQQALGQGPEFLTYFQNEAQLDKSGLPSDRFFAERPEGSVSTLKIQRTQQEDSAVYLCASSLRTNSYEQYFGPGTRLTVT.

The chain links TRBV5-8 to TRBJ2-7, with D perhaps being TRBD1 or TRBD2 (5 bases each). The CDR3 sequence is 13 residues long. Germline CDR1 and CDR2: SGHTS and YDEGEE. Trimming left V 2 bases short and J 6 bases short, with 12 bases between. CDR3 nucleotide sequence: TGTGCCAGCAGCTTTGGGACCCGAAGCGAGCAGTACTTC. Protein: CASSFGTRSEQYF.

V gene TRBV5-1 combines with J gene TRBJ1-1, with D possibly matching TRBD1 (6 bases). With 0 bases removed from V and 4 bases from J, the gap between germline ends came to 16 bases. Germline V lookup: CDR1 SGHRS, CDR2 YFSETQ. The CDR3 runs 16 residues. The CDR3 loop reads CASSLVAARGTTEAFF. DNA of the CDR3: TGCGCCAGCAGCTTGGTGGCAGCGAGGGGGACCACTGAAGCTTTCTTT.

The V call is TRBV6-1, the J call TRBJ2-3, with D tentatively TRBD1 or TRBD2 (5 bases each). The V gene's germline CDR1 is MNHNS and CDR2 SASEGT. V gave up 4 bases and J gave up 0 bases, with 14 bases separating them. This CDR3 has 16 amino acids. CDR3 amino acids: CASSVAGTLSTDTQYF. The CDR3 nucleotides are TGTGCCAGCAGTGTCGCCGGGACCCTTAGCACAGATACGCAGTATTTT.

The V gene is TRBV20-1, the J gene TRBJ1-5; D remains unclear. Trimming removed 3 bases from V and 4 bases from J, with 10 bases in between. Germline V gene sequence: CDR1 DFQATT, CDR2 SNEGSKA (reference sequence). The CDR3 consists of 13 residues. The DNA for the CDR3 is TGCAGTGCTAGTCGGGAGATAAATCAGCCCCAGCATTTT. Protein: CSASREINQPQHF.

This chain joins TRBV3-1 and TRBJ1-3; tentatively, D is TRBD1 (5 bases). Germline CDR1 reads LGHDT; CDR2 reads YNNKEL (reference sequence). This CDR3 has 15 residues. V gave up 0 bases and J gave up 1 base, with 7 bases separating them. The CDR3: CASSQEGRSGNTIYF. CDR3 sequence (DNA): TGTGCCAGCAGCCAAGAGGGGCGGTCTGGAAACACCATATATTTT.

The V and J genes are TRBV11-2 and TRBJ2-1; no firm D call. With 2 bases removed from V and 1 base from J, the gap between germline ends came to 12 bases. This CDR3 has 16 amino acids. Germline loops: CDR1 SGHAT, CDR2 FQNNGV. The CDR3: CASSLTLVRSYNEQFF. The CDR3 DNA reads as TGTGCCAGCAGCTTAACGTTGGTCAGGTCCTACAATGAGCAGTTCTTC.

The table lists this clonotype with a few counts. This chain links TRBV4-1 with TRBJ2-5; maybe TRBD2 (5 bases). The germline V and J ends were trimmed by 0 bases and 5 bases, with 13 bases remaining between them. The V gene's germline CDR1 is MGHRA and CDR2 YSYEKL. The CDR3 length is 15 residues. The CDR3: CASSQDDLRRETQYF. The CDR3 DNA reads TGCGCCAGCAGCCAAGATGACCTCAGGAGGGAGACCCAGTACTTC.

In its sample, this clonotype was seen a few times. The chain combines TRBV24-1 with TRBJ2-7; a possible D gene is TRBD2 (6 bases). The CDR3 length is 15 residues. V gave up 7 bases and J gave up 5 bases, with 20 bases separating them. Germline V CDR1 and CDR2: KGHDR, SFDVKD. In nucleotides, the CDR3 is TGTGCCACCAGCGACCGCGGAGGGGCCTTAAACGAGCAGTACTTC. Encoded protein: CATSDRGGALNEQYF.

The chain employs TRBV6-5 and TRBJ2-7, with D perhaps TRBD1 (6 bases). Germline V gives CDR1 MNHEY, CDR2 SVGAGI. Trimming left V 0 bases short and J 5 bases short, with 14 bases between. The CDR3 covers 15 residues. Here the CDR3 DNA reads TGTGCCAGCAGTTACTCGGCAGGGGAGTTCGACGAGCAGTACTTC. As protein: CASSYSAGEFDEQYF.

This clonotype was counted a few times. The gene calls are TRBV20-1 and TRBJ1-2, with a tentative D call TRBD1 (6 bases). This CDR3 is built from 13 residues. V was pared by 4 bases and J by 4 bases, with 13 bases between. CDR1 and CDR2 (germline): DFQATT, SNEGSKA (reference sequence). CDR3 sequence: CSAKTGRGYGYTF. The CDR3 DNA is TGCAGTGCTAAAACAGGGAGAGGCTATGGCTACACCTTC.